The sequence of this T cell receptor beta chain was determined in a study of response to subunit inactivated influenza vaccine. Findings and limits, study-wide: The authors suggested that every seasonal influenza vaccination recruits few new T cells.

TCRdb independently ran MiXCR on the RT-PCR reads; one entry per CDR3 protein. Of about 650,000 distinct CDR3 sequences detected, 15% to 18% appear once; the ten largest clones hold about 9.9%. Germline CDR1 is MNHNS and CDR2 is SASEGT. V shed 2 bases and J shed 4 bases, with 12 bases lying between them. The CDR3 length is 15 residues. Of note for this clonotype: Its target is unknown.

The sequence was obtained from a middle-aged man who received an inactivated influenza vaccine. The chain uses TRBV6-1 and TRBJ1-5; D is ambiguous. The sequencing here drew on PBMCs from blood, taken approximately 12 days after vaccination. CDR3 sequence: CASSETGGLNQPQHF. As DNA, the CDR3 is TGTGCCAGCAGTGAAACTGGAGGACTTAATCAGCCCCAGCATTTT.